The T cell receptor beta chain described here comes from a study of cytomegalovirus exposure and HLA in healthy donors. General observations from the study: A prior analysis recorded that most TCR beta V segments were productive about 87% or about 30% of the time.

The donors gave bone marrow, and they were healthy. About this clone: Its antigen is still unknown.

In the PCR, 60 Vbeta and 13 Jbeta primers were used. Generated by immunoSEQ multiplex PCR, the TCRdb table keeps only in-frame clones and is missing some. The table lists some 130,000 clones, 75% to 80% of them singletons, with about 1.1% in the top ten. The CDR3 loop spans 12 amino acids. CDR1 and CDR2 from the germline V gene are MNHNS and SASEGT. Deletions cut 3 bases from V and 10 bases from J, with 9 bases between. This clonotype was obtained from a male donor in good health and CMV-seronegative. What was sequenced was PBMCs. The chain carries TRBV6-1 and TRBJ1-4; D gene unclear. The CDR3 spells CASSDAAGKLFF. For the CDR3, the DNA is TGTGCCAGCAGTGATGCGGCGGGAAAACTGTTTTTT.